These T cell receptor beta chains were read from a single sample in a study of shared clonotypes between healthy human individuals. The assay was immunoSEQ multiplex PCR, and TCRdb's table has in-frame clones only and misses some. The sample yields 2 million to 2.5 million clones, more than 85% seen once. Sequenced sample: naive CD4+ T cells from PBMCs. The receptors were sampled from a man aged 18 to 30 in good health. Some clones in this sample may be carry-over from other donors' samples. Both conserved end residues are part of each CDR3. The D gene is left open where the match is weak. Size values are once, few and many counts, or a class for expanded clones, and some rows have none.

CDR3aa,CDR3nt,j_gene,abundance,v_gene,d_gene
CASSGQGTPNYGYTF,TGTGCCAGCAGTGGGCAGGGGACTCCTAACTATGGCTACACCTTC,TRBJ1-2,-,TRBV2,-
CASAISVYEQYF,TGTGCCAGCGCGATTAGCGTCTACGAGCAGTACTTC,TRBJ2-7,-,TRBV2,-
CASPRTRGAPDTQYF,TGCGCGTCACCCAGGACCAGGGGAGCCCCAGATACGCAGTATTTT,TRBJ2-3,-,TRBV23-1,-
CSGSWGEKLFF,TGCAGCGGGTCCTGGGGCGAAAAACTGTTTTTT,TRBJ1-4,-,TRBV29-1,-
CASSLDGTVQTQYF,TGTGCCAGCAGCTTAGATGGGACCGTTCAGACCCAGTACTTC,TRBJ2-5,once,TRBV7-7,-
CASSLESYEQYF,TGTGCCAGCAGTTTAGAAAGTTACGAGCAGTACTTC,TRBJ2-7,-,TRBV28,-
CASSAQVSTEAFF,TGTGCCAGCAGCGCGCAGGTCAGCACTGAAGCTTTCTTT,TRBJ1-1,-,TRBV6-4,-
CASNPQGARTEAFF,TGTGCCAGCAATCCACAGGGGGCGAGGACTGAAGCTTTCTTT,TRBJ1-1,-,TRBV6-1,TRBD1
CATSRDSIAGNTIYF,TGTGCCACCAGCAGAGACTCCATAGCTGGAAACACCATATATTTT,TRBJ1-3,-,TRBV15,-
CASTRDSRYEQYF,TGTGCCTCCACGCGGGACAGCCGTTACGAGCAGTACTTC,TRBJ2-7,-,TRBV28,-
CASSSASYEQYF,TGTGCCAGCTCGTCGGCCTCCTACGAGCAGTACTTC,TRBJ2-7,-,TRBV18,-
CASASLLGFPVTQYF,TGTGCCAGCGCTTCCCTACTAGGCTTTCCCGTTACGCAGTATTTT,TRBJ2-3,-,TRBV28,-
CASSQARGRPTGELFF,TGCGCCAGCAGCCAAGCAAGGGGACGGCCCACCGGGGAGCTGTTTTTT,TRBJ2-2,-,TRBV5-1,-
CASSLVSRADTQYF,TGTGCCAGCAGCTTAGTGTCTAGGGCGGATACGCAGTATTTT,TRBJ2-3,-,TRBV11-2,-
CASSEGLNGYTF,TGTGCCAGCAGTGAAGGACTTAATGGCTACACCTTC,TRBJ1-2,-,TRBV2,-
CASIRDRGNINYGYTF,TGTGCCAGCATACGGGACAGGGGGAATATTAACTATGGCTACACCTTC,TRBJ1-2,-,TRBV5-6,TRBD1
CASSLEYRTGELFF,TGTGCCAGCAGCCTCGAGTATAGGACCGGGGAGCTGTTTTTT,TRBJ2-2,-,TRBV7-8,-
CSVRLARAGELFF,TGCAGCGTGAGACTAGCAAGGGCCGGGGAGCTGTTTTTT,TRBJ2-2,-,TRBV29-1,TRBD2